This T cell receptor beta chain was recorded in a study of type 1 regulatory T cells. Across the whole study: An in vitro protocol generated T-allo10, a Tr1-enriched, alloantigen-specific CD4 T cell product.

Trimming left V 2 bases short and J 3 bases short, with 9 bases between. Looked up from germline, CDR1 is SGHRS and CDR2 is YFSETQ. The CDR3 is 14 amino acids. MiXCR, run by TCRdb on the reads, gives a single entry per CDR3 protein. The data show 90,000 to 100,000 distinct CDR3 sequences, 30% to 35% seen once. The TCR was taken from a human donor in good health. This rearrangement joins TRBV5-1 to TRBJ2-1; maybe TRBD2 (6 bases). The sample consisted of CD4+ T cells, either the whole sample or a sorted fraction (not recorded which). The CDR3: CASSFTGDYNEQFF. Here the CDR3 DNA reads TGCGCCAGCAGCTTCACGGGAGACTACAATGAGCAGTTCTTC.